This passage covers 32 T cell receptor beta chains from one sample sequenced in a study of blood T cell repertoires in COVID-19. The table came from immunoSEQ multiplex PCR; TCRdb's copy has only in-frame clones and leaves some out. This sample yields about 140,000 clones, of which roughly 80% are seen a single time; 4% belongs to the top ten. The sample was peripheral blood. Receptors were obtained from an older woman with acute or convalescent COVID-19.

CDR3 amino acids: CASRLQGASYGYTF. For the CDR3, the DNA is TGTGCCAGCAGGTTACAGGGGGCGAGCTATGGCTACACCTTC. This chain joins TRBV28 and TRBJ1-2; the match to TRBD1 covers 9 bases. The CDR3 has 14 amino acids. Germline V gene data show CDR1 as MDHEN and CDR2 as SYDVKM. Trimming at V came to 6 bases and at J to 4 bases, leaving 6 bases not matched to a gene.

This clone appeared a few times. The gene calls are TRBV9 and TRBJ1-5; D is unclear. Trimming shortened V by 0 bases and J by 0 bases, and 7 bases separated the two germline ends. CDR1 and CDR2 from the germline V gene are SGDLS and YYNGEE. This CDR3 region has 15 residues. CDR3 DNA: TGTGCCAGCAGCGTAGATCCCAGTAGCAATCAGCCCCAGCATTTT. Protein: CASSVDPSSNQPQHF.

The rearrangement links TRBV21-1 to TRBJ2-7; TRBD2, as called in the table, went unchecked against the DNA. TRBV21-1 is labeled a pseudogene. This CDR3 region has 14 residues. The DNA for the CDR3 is TGTGCCAGCAGCACAAAGCGGGAGAGCTACGAGCAGTACTTC. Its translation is CASSTKRESYEQYF.

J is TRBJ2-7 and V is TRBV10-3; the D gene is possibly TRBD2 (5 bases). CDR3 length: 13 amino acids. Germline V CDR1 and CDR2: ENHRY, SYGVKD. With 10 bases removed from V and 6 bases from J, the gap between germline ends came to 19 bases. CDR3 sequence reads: CATRSTAEGEQYF. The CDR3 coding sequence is TGTGCCACTAGATCCACAGCAGAGGGCGAGCAGTACTTC.

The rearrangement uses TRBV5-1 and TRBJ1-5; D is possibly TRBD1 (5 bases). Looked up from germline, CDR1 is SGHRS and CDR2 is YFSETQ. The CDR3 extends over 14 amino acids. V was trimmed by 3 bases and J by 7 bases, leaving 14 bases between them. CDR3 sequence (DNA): TGCGCCAGCAGCTCTCAGGGAAGGAAACAGCCCCAGCATTTT. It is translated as CASSSQGRKQPQHF. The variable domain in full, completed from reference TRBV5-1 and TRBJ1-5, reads KAGVTQTPRYLIKTRGQQVTLSCSPISGHRSVSWYQQTPGQGLQFLFEYFSETQRNKGNFPGRFSGRQFSNSRSEMNVSTLELGDSALYLCASSSQGRKQPQHFGDGTRLSIL.

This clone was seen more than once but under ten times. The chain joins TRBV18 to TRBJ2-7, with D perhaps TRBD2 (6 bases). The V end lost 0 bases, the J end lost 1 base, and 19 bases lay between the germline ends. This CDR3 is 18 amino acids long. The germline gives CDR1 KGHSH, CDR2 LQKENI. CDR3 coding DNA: TGTGCCAGCTCACCACCGGGGGGAGGAAGCTTAAGGTCCTACGAGCAGTACTTC. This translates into CASSPPGGGSLRSYEQYF.

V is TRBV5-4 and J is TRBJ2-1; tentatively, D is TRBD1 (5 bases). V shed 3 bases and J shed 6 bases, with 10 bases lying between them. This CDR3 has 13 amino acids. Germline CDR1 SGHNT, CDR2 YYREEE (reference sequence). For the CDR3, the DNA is TGTGCCAGCAGCTCCCCAGGGCCCAATGAGCAGTTCTTC. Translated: CASSSPGPNEQFF.

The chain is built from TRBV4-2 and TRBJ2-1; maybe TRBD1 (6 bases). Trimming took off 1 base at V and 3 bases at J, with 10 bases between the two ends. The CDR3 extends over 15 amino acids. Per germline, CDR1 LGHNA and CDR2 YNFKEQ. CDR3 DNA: TGTGCCAGCAGCCAAGGGACAGTAAGCTACAATGAGCAGTTCTTC. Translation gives CASSQGTVSYNEQFF.

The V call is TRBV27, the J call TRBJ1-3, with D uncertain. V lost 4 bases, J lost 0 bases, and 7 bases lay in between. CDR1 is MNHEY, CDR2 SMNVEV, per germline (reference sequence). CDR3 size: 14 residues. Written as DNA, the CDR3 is TGTGCCAGCAGTTCGGTCCCCTCTGGAAACACCATATATTTT. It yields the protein CASSSVPSGNTIYF.

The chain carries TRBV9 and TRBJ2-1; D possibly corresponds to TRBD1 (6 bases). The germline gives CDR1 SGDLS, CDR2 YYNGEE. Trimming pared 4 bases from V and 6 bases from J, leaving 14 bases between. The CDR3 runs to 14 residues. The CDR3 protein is CASSLGQSANEQFF. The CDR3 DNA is TGTGCCAGCAGCTTGGGACAAAGCGCCAATGAGCAGTTCTTC. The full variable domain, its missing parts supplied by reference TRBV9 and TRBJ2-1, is DSGVTQTPKHLITATGQRVTLRCSPRSGDLSVYWYQQSLDQGLQFLIQYYNGEERAKGNILERFSAQQFPDLHSELNLSSLELGDSALYFCASSLGQSANEQFFGPGTRLTVL.

The chain's CDR3 is CASSLPTSEVQYF. CDR3 coding DNA: TGTGCCAGCAGCCTTCCGACTAGCGAGGTGCAGTACTTC. This chain connects TRBV5-5 to TRBJ2-7; 8 bases agree with TRBD2. J gave up 9 bases and V 4 bases, and 9 bases lay outside the gene matches. CDR3 size: 13 residues. CDR1 and CDR2 from the germline V gene are SGHKS and YYEKEE (reference sequence).

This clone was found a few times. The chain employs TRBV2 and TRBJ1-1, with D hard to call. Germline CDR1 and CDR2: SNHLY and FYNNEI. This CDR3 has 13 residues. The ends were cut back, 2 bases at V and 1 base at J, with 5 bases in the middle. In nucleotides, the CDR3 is TGTGCCAGCAGTGAAACAGAGAACACTGAAGCTTTCTTT. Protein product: CASSETENTEAFF.

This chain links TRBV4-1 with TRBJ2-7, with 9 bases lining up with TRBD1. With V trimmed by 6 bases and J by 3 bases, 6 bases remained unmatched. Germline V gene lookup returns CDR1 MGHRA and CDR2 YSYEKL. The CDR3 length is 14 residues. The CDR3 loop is CASSPWTGDYEQYF. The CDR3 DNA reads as TGCGCCAGCAGTCCCTGGACAGGGGACTACGAGCAGTACTTC.

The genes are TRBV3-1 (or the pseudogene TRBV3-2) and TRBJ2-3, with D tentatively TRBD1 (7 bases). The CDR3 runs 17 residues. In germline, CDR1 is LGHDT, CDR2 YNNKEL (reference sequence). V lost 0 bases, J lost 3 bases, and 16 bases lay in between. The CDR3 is CASSQDRAGGRTDTQYF. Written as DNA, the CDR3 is TGTGCCAGCAGCCAAGATAGGGCAGGGGGGCGAACAGATACGCAGTATTTT.

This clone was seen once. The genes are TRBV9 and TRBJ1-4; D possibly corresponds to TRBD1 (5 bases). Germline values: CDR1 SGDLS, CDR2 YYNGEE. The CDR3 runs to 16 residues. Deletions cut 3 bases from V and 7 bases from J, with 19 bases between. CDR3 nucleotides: TGTGCCAGCAGCGGTGGAGAAGGGCAGGGCGCTGAAAAACTGTTTTTT. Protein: CASSGGEGQGAEKLFF.

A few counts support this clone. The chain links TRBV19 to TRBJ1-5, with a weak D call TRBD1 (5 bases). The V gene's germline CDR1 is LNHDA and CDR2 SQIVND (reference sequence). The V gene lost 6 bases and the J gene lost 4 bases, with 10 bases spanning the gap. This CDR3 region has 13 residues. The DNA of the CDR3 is TGTGCCAGTAGCCCACAGGCAAATCAGCCCCAGCATTTT. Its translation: CASSPQANQPQHF.

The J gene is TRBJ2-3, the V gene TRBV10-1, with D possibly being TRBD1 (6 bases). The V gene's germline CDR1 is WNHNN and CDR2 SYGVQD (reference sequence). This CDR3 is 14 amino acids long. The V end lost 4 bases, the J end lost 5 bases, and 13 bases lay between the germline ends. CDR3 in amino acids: CASSAGDLVDTQYF. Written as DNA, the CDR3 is TGCGCCAGCAGTGCAGGGGATTTGGTAGATACGCAGTATTTT.

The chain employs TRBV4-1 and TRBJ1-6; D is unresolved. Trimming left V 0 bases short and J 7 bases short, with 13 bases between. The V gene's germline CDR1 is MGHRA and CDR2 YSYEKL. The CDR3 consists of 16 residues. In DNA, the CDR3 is TGCGCCAGCAGCCAAGAGAACCGCGCGGCGAATTCACCCCTCCACTTT. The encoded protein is CASSQENRAANSPLHF.

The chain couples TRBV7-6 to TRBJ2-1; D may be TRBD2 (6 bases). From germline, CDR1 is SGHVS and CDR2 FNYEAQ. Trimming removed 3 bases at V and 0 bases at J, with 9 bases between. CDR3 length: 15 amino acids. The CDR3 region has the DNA TGTGCCAGCAGCTTTAGCGGCGGCTCCTACAATGAGCAGTTCTTC. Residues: CASSFSGGSYNEQFF.

The CDR3 loop reads CASSFSPGSGTGTNYGYTF. In DNA, the CDR3 is TGTGCCAGCAGTTTTAGTCCCGGGTCGGGGACAGGGACCAACTATGGCTACACCTTC. The chain links TRBV28 to TRBJ1-2; 9 bases are a match to TRBD1. This CDR3 comprises 19 residues. Germline CDR1 MDHEN, CDR2 SYDVKM. With 3 bases clipped from V and 2 bases from J, the junction kept 16 bases outside the gene matches.

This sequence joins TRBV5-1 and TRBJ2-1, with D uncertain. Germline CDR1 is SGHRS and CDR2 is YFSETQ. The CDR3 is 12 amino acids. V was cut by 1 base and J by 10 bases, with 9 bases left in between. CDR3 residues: CASSLLGREQFF. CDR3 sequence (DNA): TGCGCCAGCAGCTTGTTGGGCAGAGAGCAGTTCTTC. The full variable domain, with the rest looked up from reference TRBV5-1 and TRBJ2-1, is KAGVTQTPRYLIKTRGQQVTLSCSPISGHRSVSWYQQTPGQGLQFLFEYFSETQRNKGNFPGRFSGRQFSNSRSEMNVSTLELGDSALYLCASSLLGREQFFGPGTRLTVL.

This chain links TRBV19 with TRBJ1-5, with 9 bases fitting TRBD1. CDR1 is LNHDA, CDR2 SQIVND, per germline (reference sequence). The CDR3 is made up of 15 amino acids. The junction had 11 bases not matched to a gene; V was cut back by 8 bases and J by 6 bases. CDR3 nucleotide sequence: TGTGCCAGTCGGGCGGGACAGGGAAGTAGTCAGCCCCAGCATTTT. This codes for CASRAGQGSSQPQHF. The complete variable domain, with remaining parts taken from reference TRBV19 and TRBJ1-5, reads DGGITQSPKYLFRKEGQNVTLSCEQNLNHDAMYWYRQDPGQGLRLIYYSQIVNDFQKGDIAEGYSVSREKKESFPLTVTSAQKNPTAFYLCASRAGQGSSQPQHFGDGTRLSIL.

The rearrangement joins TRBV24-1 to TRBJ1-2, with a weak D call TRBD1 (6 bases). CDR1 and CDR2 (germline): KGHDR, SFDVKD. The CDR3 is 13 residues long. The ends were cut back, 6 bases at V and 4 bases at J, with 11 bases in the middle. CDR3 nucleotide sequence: TGTGCCACCAGTTCCGGGACAATCTATGGCTACACCTTC. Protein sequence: CATSSGTIYGYTF.

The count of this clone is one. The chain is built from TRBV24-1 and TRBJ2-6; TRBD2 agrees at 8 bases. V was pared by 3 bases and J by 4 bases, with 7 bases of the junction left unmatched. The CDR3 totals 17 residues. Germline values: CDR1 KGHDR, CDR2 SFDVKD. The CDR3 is CATSDARGGPGANVLTF. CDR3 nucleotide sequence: TGTGCCACCAGTGATGCCCGGGGGGGGCCGGGGGCCAACGTCCTGACTTTC.

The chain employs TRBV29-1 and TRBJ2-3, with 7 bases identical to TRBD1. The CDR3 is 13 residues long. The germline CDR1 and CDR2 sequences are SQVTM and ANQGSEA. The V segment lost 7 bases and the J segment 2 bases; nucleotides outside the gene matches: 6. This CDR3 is CSAPGQNTDTQYF. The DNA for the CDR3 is TGCAGCGCTCCGGGACAGAACACAGATACGCAGTATTTT.

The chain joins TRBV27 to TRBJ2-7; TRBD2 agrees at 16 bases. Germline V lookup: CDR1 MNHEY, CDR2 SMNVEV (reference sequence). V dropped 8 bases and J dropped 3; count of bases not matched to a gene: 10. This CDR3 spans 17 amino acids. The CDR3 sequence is CASLTGLAGGPIYEQYF. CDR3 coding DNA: TGTGCCAGCCTAACGGGACTAGCGGGAGGGCCGATCTACGAGCAGTACTTC.

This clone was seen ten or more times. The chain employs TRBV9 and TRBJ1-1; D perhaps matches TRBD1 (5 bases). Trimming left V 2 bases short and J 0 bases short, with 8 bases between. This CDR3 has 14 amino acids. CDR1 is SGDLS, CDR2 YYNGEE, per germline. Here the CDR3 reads CASSVGTLNTEAFF. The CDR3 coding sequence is TGTGCCAGCAGCGTGGGGACTTTGAACACTGAAGCTTTCTTT.

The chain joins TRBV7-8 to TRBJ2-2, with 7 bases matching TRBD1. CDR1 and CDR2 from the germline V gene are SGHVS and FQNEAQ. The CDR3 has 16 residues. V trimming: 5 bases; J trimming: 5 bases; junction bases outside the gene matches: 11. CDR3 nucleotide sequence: TGTGCCAGCAGCACACGAAGGGGGCATGATACCGGGGAGCTGTTTTTT. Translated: CASSTRRGHDTGELFF.

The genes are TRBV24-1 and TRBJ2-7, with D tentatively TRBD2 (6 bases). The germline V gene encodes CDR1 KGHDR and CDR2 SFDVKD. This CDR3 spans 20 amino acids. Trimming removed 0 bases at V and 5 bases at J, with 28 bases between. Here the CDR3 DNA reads TGTGCCACCAGTGATTTGCGGGATCGACATCTCCGGGACTGCGGGGACGAGCAGTACTTC. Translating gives CATSDLRDRHLRDCGDEQYF.

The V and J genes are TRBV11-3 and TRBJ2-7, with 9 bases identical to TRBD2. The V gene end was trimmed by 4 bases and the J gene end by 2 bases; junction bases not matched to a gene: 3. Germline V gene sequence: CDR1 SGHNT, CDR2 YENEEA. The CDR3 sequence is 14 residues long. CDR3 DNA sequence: TGTGCCAGCAGCTCGACTAGCGGCGCCTACGAGCAGTACTTC. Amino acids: CASSSTSGAYEQYF. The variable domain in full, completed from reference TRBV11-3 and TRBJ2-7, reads EAGVVQSPRYKIIEKKQPVAFWCNPISGHNTLYWYLQNLGQGPELLIRYENEEAVDDSQLPKDRFSAERLKGVDSTLKIQPAELGDSAVYLCASSSTSGAYEQYFGPGTRLTVT.

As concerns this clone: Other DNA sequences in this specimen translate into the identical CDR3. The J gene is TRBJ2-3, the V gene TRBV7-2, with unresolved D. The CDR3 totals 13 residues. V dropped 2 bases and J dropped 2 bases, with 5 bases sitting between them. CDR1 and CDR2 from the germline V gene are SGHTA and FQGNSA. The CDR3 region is CASSLSYTDTQYF. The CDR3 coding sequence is TGTGCCAGCAGCTTATCCTACACAGATACGCAGTATTTT.

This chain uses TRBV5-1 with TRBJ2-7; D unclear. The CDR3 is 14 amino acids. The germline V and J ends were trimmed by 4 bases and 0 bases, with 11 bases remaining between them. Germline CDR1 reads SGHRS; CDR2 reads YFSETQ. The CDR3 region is CASSVQGGSYEQYF. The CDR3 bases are TGCGCCAGCAGCGTACAAGGCGGCTCCTACGAGCAGTACTTC.